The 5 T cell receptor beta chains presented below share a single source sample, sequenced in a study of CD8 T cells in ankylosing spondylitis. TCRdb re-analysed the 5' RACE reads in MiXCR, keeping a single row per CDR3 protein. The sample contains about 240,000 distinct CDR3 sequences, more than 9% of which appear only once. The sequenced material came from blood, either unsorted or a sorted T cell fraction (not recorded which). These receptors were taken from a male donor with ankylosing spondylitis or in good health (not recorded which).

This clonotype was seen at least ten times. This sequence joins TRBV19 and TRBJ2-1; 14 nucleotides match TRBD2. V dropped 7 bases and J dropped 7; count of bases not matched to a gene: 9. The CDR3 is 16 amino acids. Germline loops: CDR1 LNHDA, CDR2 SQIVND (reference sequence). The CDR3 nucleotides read TGTGCCAGTACCCAGCCGGGACTAGCGGGAGTTAATGAGCAGTTCTTC. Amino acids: CASTQPGLAGVNEQFF.

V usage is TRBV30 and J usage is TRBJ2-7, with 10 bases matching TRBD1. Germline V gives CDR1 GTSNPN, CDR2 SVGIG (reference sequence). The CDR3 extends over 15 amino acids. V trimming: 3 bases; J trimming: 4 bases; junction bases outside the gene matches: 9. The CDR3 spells CAWRDRGRLGYEQYF. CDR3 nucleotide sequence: TGTGCCTGGAGAGACAGGGGGCGTTTAGGATACGAGCAGTACTTC.

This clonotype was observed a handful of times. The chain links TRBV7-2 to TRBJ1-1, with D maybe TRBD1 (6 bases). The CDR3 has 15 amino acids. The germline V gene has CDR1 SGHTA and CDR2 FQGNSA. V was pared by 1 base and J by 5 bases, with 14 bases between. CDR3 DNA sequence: TGTGCCAGCAGCTTAGTTCAGGGGCTAGATACTGAAGCTTTCTTT. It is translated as CASSLVQGLDTEAFF.

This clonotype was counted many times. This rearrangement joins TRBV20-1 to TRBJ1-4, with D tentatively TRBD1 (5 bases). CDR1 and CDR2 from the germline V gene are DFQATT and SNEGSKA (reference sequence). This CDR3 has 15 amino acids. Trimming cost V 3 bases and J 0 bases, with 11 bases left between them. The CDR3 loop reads CSASRGIATNEKLFF. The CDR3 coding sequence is TGCAGTGCTAGTAGGGGCATAGCAACTAATGAAAAACTGTTTTTT.

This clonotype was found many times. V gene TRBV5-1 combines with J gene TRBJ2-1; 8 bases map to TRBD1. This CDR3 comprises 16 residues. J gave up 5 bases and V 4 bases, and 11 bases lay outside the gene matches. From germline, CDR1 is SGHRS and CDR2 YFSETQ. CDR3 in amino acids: CASSPHWTGTNNEQFF. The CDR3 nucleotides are TGCGCCAGCAGCCCCCACTGGACAGGGACGAACAATGAGCAGTTCTTC.